This TCR beta chain emerged from a study of cytomegalovirus exposure and HLA in healthy donors. This clone came up a few times. Its antigen is undetermined. The CDR3 is 15 residues long. Germline CDR1 and CDR2: SGHRS and YFSETQ. Trimming pared 0 bases from V and 1 base from J, leaving 10 bases between. Study-wide findings and caveats: Some highly shared sequence variants likely arose as a pipeline artifact. Across donors, presence/absence analyses took sequencing depth to be roughly uniform. Later analysis identified several of the most significant clusters that appeared linked to common viral pathogens.

PCR used 60 Vbeta primers and 13 Jbeta primers. Repertoires were generated with immunoSEQ multiplex PCR, while TCRdb's copy carries only in-frame clones and drops some. This table has around 31,000 clones, 62% appearing once. The gene calls are TRBV5-1 and TRBJ2-5; possible D gene TRBD2, 5 bases. The sequenced sample consisted of PBMCs. The sequence was obtained from a male donor in good health and CMV-seropositive. The CDR3 DNA sequence: TGCGCCAGCAGCTTGGGGGCTAGCAGCCAAGAGACCCAGTACTTC. It specifies CASSLGASSQETQYF.